This T cell receptor (beta chain) comes out of a study of shared clonotypes between healthy human individuals. The study, taken as a whole, reports: Clonotype sharing among donors was thought likely to change with sequencing depth. Among non-shared clonotypes, generation probabilities were lower than among those shared by all four donors. Naive subsets generally exceeded memory subsets in estimated richness.

Germline V gives CDR1 SGHRS, CDR2 YFSETQ. Deletions cut 0 bases from V and 6 bases from J, with 10 bases between. The CDR3 loop spans 14 amino acids. The method was immunoSEQ multiplex PCR; TCRdb's version includes in-frame clones alone and lacks a portion of them. The sample lists about 1 million clones; around 76% were seen once. As regards this clone: As yet, its antigen is unknown.

This clonotype originated in a man between 18 and 29 years old in good health. V gene TRBV5-1 combines with J gene TRBJ1-5; possible D gene TRBD1, 5 bases. The source material was memory CD4+ T cells sorted from blood. Specified subset: CD45RA-negative fraction. The CDR3 coding sequence is TGCGCCAGCAGCTTGGGAGGGGCAGGTCAGCCCCAGCATTTT. It specifies CASSLGGAGQPQHF.